This entry lists 9 T cell receptor beta chains sequenced from one sample in a study of Graves' ophthalmopathy and Graves' hyperthyroidism. The authors amplified TCR beta CDR3 regions from RNA transcripts. Amplification began with first-round RT-PCR using HTBI primers, then second-round multiplex PCR was performed. Via MiXCR, TCRdb re-called the multiplex PCR reads, giving one row per CDR3 protein. The table includes about 600,000 distinct CDR3 sequences, under 40% detected once. The sample was peripheral blood or thyroid tissue (not recorded which). These receptors came from an adult man with Graves' hyperthyroidism.

This clonotype was observed at least ten times. The CDR3 region has the DNA TGCGCCAGCAGCTTGGAAGGCCCCCTCACCGGGGAGCTGTTTTTT. Protein: CASSLEGPLTGELFF. The gene calls are TRBV5-1 and TRBJ2-2; D is uncertain. The CDR3 consists of 15 residues. The germline CDR1 and CDR2 sequences are SGHRS and YFSETQ. Trimming removed 0 bases at V and 4 bases at J, with 10 bases between.

This clonotype was observed at least ten times. The chain links TRBV10-3 to TRBJ1-2; no reliable D call. Trimming took 0 bases from V and 4 from J, leaving 12 bases between them. The CDR3 extends over 15 amino acids. Per germline, CDR1 ENHRY and CDR2 SYGVKD. The CDR3 DNA follows: TGTGCCATCAGTGAGTCGTCAAGGCAACGCTATGGCTACACCTTC. Translated: CAISESSRQRYGYTF.

The J gene is TRBJ2-3, the V gene TRBV29-1, with 8 positions matching TRBD2. The CDR3 loop spans 14 amino acids. Germline V gives CDR1 SQVTM, CDR2 ANQGSEA. Trimming cost V 0 bases and J 5 bases; bases outside gene matches: 4. CDR3 DNA: TGCAGCGTTGAAGATAGCGGGGTCGAAGATACGCAGTATTTT. It codes for CSVEDSGVEDTQYF.

The V and J genes are TRBV29-1 and TRBJ1-2, with a weak D call TRBD1 (6 bases). Germline values: CDR1 SQVTM, CDR2 ANQGSEA. This CDR3 is built from 13 residues. Trimming left V 8 bases short and J 4 bases short, with 17 bases between. The chain's CDR3 is CSSPKGGGYGYTF. The CDR3 DNA follows: TGCAGCAGCCCGAAGGGGGGAGGCTATGGCTACACCTTC.

CDR3 amino acids: CSAPRGLVGAFF. The CDR3 nucleotides read TGCAGTGCTCCCAGGGGGCTTGTAGGAGCTTTCTTT. The chain joins TRBV20-1 to TRBJ1-1; 8 nucleotides align to TRBD1. In germline, CDR1 is DFQATT, CDR2 SNEGSKA (reference sequence). The CDR3 is made up of 12 amino acids. V gave up 5 bases and J gave up 10 bases; unmatched junction bases: 9.

This clonotype was picked up many times. This chain joins TRBV4-2 and TRBJ2-7, with D possibly TRBD1 on 6 matching bases. There are 16 residues in the CDR3. The V and J ends lost 1 base and 1 base respectively, with 14 bases between them. CDR1 is LGHNA, CDR2 YNFKEQ, per germline. In DNA form, the CDR3 reads TGTGCCAGCAGCCAAGGTACAGGGTACTCGTCCTACGAGCAGTACTTC. Residues: CASSQGTGYSSYEQYF.

Many counts were recorded for this clonotype. Without the conserved terminal phenylalanine or tryptophan, this CDR3 likely stems from a read error. The chain uses TRBV7-8 and TRBJ1-6; D is perhaps TRBD1 (5 bases). Germline CDR1 SGHVS, CDR2 FQNEAQ. CDR3 length: 15 amino acids. The V end was cut by 1 base, the J end by 7 bases, with 11 bases between. The CDR3 DNA is TGTGCCAGCAGCTTAGTGGGGCGAACGAATTCACCCCTCCACCTT. Translating gives CASSLVGRTNSPLHL.

V is TRBV5-4 and J is TRBJ1-2, with 8 positions matching TRBD1. The CDR3 has 14 residues. Trimming took 4 bases from V and 6 from J; bases not matched to a gene: 8. Germline CDR1 reads SGHNT; CDR2 reads YYREEE (reference sequence). The chain's CDR3 is CASSPRGQRNGYTF. The CDR3 region has the DNA TGTGCCAGCAGCCCCAGGGGGCAGCGGAATGGCTACACCTTC.

This clonotype has a single count. The junction departs from the called germline gene at one end, perhaps through a read error. The J gene is TRBJ2-1, the V gene TRBV5-1; D gene unclear. This CDR3 has 13 amino acids. CDR1 is SGHRS and CDR2 is YFSETQ in the germline V gene. The CDR3 region has the DNA TGCGCCAGCAGGTCCAGGCCCTACATTGAGCAGTTCTTC. Its translation: CASRSRPYIEQFF.